This T cell receptor beta chain was observed in a study of cytomegalovirus exposure and HLA in healthy donors. Study-level information: The approximately 670 first-cohort repertoires and the 100 to 150 validation repertoires shared the same platform, a later analysis reported. Points from the study as a whole: High specificity and sensitivity for cytomegalovirus status were reported for the classifier.

Clones were sequenced by immunoSEQ multiplex PCR, and TCRdb holds only the in-frame ones, with some missing. The data show 200,000 to 250,000 clones, over 70% seen once. The study drew the donors from its roughly 130-subject validation cohort, separate from the approximately 700-subject first cohort. A word on this clone: Its target is unknown.

The CDR3 is 13 residues long. Germline V gene lookup returns CDR1 SQVTM and CDR2 ANQGSEA. The V gene lost 5 bases and the J gene lost 5 bases, with 15 bases spanning the gap. The sequence derives from a woman in her twenties or thirties in good health and CMV-seropositive. This sequence joins TRBV29-1 and TRBJ2-5; no clear D. Material: PBMCs. The CDR3: CSVLDLSVETQYF. The CDR3 DNA reads as TGCAGCGTTCTGGACCTCTCCGTGGAGACCCAGTACTTC.